The clone carrying this TCR beta chain was detected only a few times. The target antigen is unknown. These data come from a study of beta chain features in type 1 diabetes. Sequencing targeted expressed TCRB transcripts, as all isolated RNA had been reverse transcribed. The protocol was immunoSEQ multiplex PCR, while the TCRdb copy is restricted to in-frame clones and leaves out a portion. Seen here are fewer than 400,000 clones, roughly 8% observed once, and the top ten hold approximately 0.44%. Study-wide points: A PCR bias possibly favoring shorter templates would apply equally to patients and controls.

The receptor was derived from a woman aged 18 to 35 in good health. Material: central memory CD4+ T cells from blood.

The CDR3 here is CASSPDAGGQETQYF. In nucleotides, the CDR3 is TGTGCCAGCTCACCTGATGCAGGGGGACAAGAGACCCAGTACTTC. The chain links TRBV18 to TRBJ2-5, with 7 bases matching TRBD1. CDR3 length: 15 amino acids. Unmatched junction bases numbered 6, after V lost 3 bases and J lost 2 bases. Germline loops: CDR1 KGHSH, CDR2 LQKENI.